The rows below give T cell receptor beta chains drawn from one sample of a study of identifying expanded T cells in peripheral blood. TCRdb keeps only in-frame clones here, not all; method: immunoSEQ multiplex PCR. The sample holds around 90,000 clones, roughly 88% seen once. The sequenced sample was blood. Receptor source: a person between 18 and 75 years old in good health. CDR3s include the opening cysteine and the closing phenylalanine or tryptophan. A D gene is named only where the DNA matches it firmly. Expanded clones get a size class; other rows say once, few or many, or leave the size out.

CDR3: CASSDSRSPGELFF; DNA: TGTGCCAGCAGTGACTCGAGGAGTCCCGGGGAGCTGTTTTTT; V: TRBV6-4; D: NA; J: TRBJ2-2; size: NA
CDR3: CASSHEGGVSYEQYF; DNA: TGCGCCAGCAGTCATGAGGGAGGGGTCTCCTACGAGCAGTACTTC; V: TRBV23-1; D: TRBD2; J: TRBJ2-7; size: NA
CDR3: CASSLGQGTLYEQYF; DNA: TGCGCCAGCAGCTTGGGACAGGGTACCCTCTACGAGCAGTACTTC; V: TRBV5-1; D: TRBD1; J: TRBJ2-7; size: NA
CDR3: CASSLGTGLEKLFF; DNA: TGTGCCAGCAGCTTAGGAACAGGGCTTGAAAAACTGTTTTTT; V: TRBV7-6; D: NA; J: TRBJ1-4; size: NA
CDR3: CASSAPEGLNTEAFF; DNA: TGTGCCAGCAGCGCCCCCGAGGGGCTGAACACTGAAGCTTTCTTT; V: TRBV5-4; D: NA; J: TRBJ1-1; size: once
CDR3: CASSLGQGVGGNTEAFF; DNA: TGTGCCAGCAGCTTAGGACAGGGGGTGGGTGGCAACACTGAAGCTTTCTTT; V: TRBV9; D: TRBD1; J: TRBJ1-1; size: NA
CDR3: CATHGSRGSYEQYF; DNA: TGTGCCACTCACGGTTCCAGGGGCTCCTACGAGCAGTACTTC; V: TRBV6-6; D: NA; J: TRBJ2-7; size: NA
CDR3: CASSPAATGAEKLFF; DNA: TGTGCCAGCAGCCCCGCAGCCACAGGTGCCGAAAAACTGTTTTTT; V: TRBV28; D: NA; J: TRBJ1-4; size: NA
CDR3: CASKGTSVTGELFF; DNA: TGTGCCTCCAAAGGGACTAGCGTTACCGGGGAGCTGTTTTTT; V: TRBV30; D: TRBD2; J: TRBJ2-2; size: few
CDR3: CSVGQTTTDTQYF; DNA: TGCAGCGTTGGACAGACTACCACAGATACGCAGTATTTT; V: TRBV29-1; D: NA; J: TRBJ2-3; size: NA
CDR3: CASSDSGNQPQHF; DNA: TGTGCCAGCAGTGACTCGGGCAATCAGCCCCAGCATTTT; V: TRBV6-4; D: NA; J: TRBJ1-5; size: NA
CDR3: CASSNEQGAVLDNEQFF; DNA: TGTGCCAGTAGTAACGAACAGGGGGCGGTTTTGGACAATGAGCAGTTCTTC; V: TRBV19; D: TRBD1; J: TRBJ2-1; size: NA
CDR3: CASSGTSGEGTQYF; DNA: TGTGCCAGCAGCGGGACTAGCGGGGAAGGGACCCAGTACTTC; V: TRBV9; D: TRBD2; J: TRBJ2-5; size: NA
CDR3: CASTNTGELFF; DNA: TGTGCCAGCACTAACACCGGGGAGCTGTTTTTT; V: TRBV11-3; D: NA; J: TRBJ2-2; size: once
CDR3: CASSDGGSRVETQYF; DNA: TGTGCCAGCAGTGATGGGGGGAGCAGGGTGGAGACCCAGTACTTC; V: TRBV6-1; D: NA; J: TRBJ2-5; size: NA
CDR3: CASRRTYEQYF; DNA: TGTGCCAGCAGAAGAACTTACGAGCAGTACTTC; V: TRBV6-1; D: NA; J: TRBJ2-7; size: NA
CDR3: CSAEGQGADTQYF; DNA: TGCAGCGCCGAAGGACAGGGCGCAGATACGCAGTATTTT; V: TRBV29-1; D: TRBD1; J: TRBJ2-3; size: NA
CDR3: CASSLDKYNEQFF; DNA: TGCGCCAGCAGCTTGGACAAATACAATGAGCAGTTCTTC; V: TRBV5-1; D: NA; J: TRBJ2-1; size: NA
CDR3: CASSIQGAYEQYF; DNA: TGTGCCAGTAGTATACAGGGGGCCTACGAGCAGTACTTC; V: TRBV19; D: TRBD1; J: TRBJ2-7; size: NA
CDR3: CSVEVIGWGEQYF; DNA: TGCAGCGTTGAAGTAATAGGGTGGGGTGAGCAGTACTTC; V: TRBV29-1; D: NA; J: TRBJ2-7; size: NA
CDR3: CASSYTQGHEQFF; DNA: TGTGCCAGCAGTTACACACAGGGCCATGAGCAGTTCTTC; V: TRBV6-5; D: NA; J: TRBJ2-1; size: NA
CDR3: CASSLVSSGNTIYF; DNA: TGCGCCAGCAGCCTAGTAAGCTCTGGAAACACCATATATTTT; V: TRBV4-1; D: NA; J: TRBJ1-3; size: once
CDR3: CASSFTLGTQEQYF; DNA: TGTGCCAGCAGTTTCACTCTCGGGACTCAGGAGCAGTATTTT; V: TRBV28; D: NA; J: TRBJ2-3; size: many
CDR3: CASSFTGEGANVLTF; DNA: TGTGCCAGCAGTTTTACAGGGGAGGGGGCCAACGTCCTGACTTTC; V: TRBV6-5; D: TRBD1; J: TRBJ2-6; size: once
CDR3: CASDHRTERGTYEQYF; DNA: TGTGCCAGCGACCATAGAACTGAGCGGGGGACCTACGAGCAGTACTTC; V: TRBV28; D: TRBD2; J: TRBJ2-7; size: NA
CDR3: CASSLVGQGASPYEQYF; DNA: TGTGCCAGCAGCTTAGTGGGACAGGGGGCGTCCCCCTACGAGCAGTACTTC; V: TRBV7-2; D: TRBD1; J: TRBJ2-7; size: NA
CDR3: CASSVEGASNQPQHF; DNA: TGTGCCAGCAGCGTAGAAGGGGCTAGCAATCAGCCCCAGCATTTT; V: TRBV9; D: NA; J: TRBJ1-5; size: NA
CDR3: CASSWASGGAEQFF; DNA: TGTGCCAGCAGTTGGGCTAGCGGTGGGGCGGAGCAGTTCTTC; V: TRBV6-5; D: TRBD2; J: TRBJ2-1; size: NA
CDR3: CASSRGTETGQPQHF; DNA: TGTGCCAGCAGTCGGGGGACCGAAACAGGGCAGCCCCAGCATTTT; V: TRBV6-5; D: NA; J: TRBJ1-5; size: NA
CDR3: CASSRSGSIGGEQFF; DNA: TGTGCCAGCAGCCGGAGCGGGAGCATAGGGGGGGAGCAGTTCTTC; V: TRBV11-2; D: TRBD2; J: TRBJ2-1; size: NA
CDR3: CASSSEQGYNQPQHF; DNA: TGTGCCAGCAGCTCGGAGCAGGGTTATAATCAGCCCCAGCATTTT; V: TRBV7-2; D: NA; J: TRBJ1-5; size: NA
CDR3: CASSLSPERRYGYTF; DNA: TGTGCCAGCAGCTTATCGCCAGAAAGACGCTATGGCTACACCTTC; V: TRBV7-3; D: NA; J: TRBJ1-2; size: NA
CDR3: CASSSEGLHQPQHF; DNA: TGTGCCAGCAGTTCGGAGGGGCTCCATCAGCCCCAGCATTTT; V: TRBV6-5; D: NA; J: TRBJ1-5; size: NA
CDR3: CASRQGASGANVLTF; DNA: TGTGCCAGCAGACAGGGGGCATCTGGGGCCAACGTCCTGACTTTC; V: TRBV2; D: TRBD1; J: TRBJ2-6; size: once
CDR3: CAQRGALDTGELFF; DNA: TGTGCCCAGCGGGGGGCCCTTGACACCGGGGAGCTGTTTTTT; V: TRBV30; D: TRBD2; J: TRBJ2-2; size: NA
CDR3: CASSQDDRNNQPQHF; DNA: TGCGCCAGCAGCCAAGATGATAGGAACAATCAGCCCCAGCATTTT; V: TRBV4-1; D: NA; J: TRBJ1-5; size: once
CDR3: CASSLVSGSNQPQHF; DNA: TGTGCCAGCAGCTTAGTCTCCGGGTCCAATCAGCCCCAGCATTTT; V: TRBV7-2; D: NA; J: TRBJ1-5; size: NA
CDR3: CASSLLSGGDETQYF; DNA: TGTGCCAGCTCACTCCTCTCAGGGGGCGACGAGACCCAGTACTTC; V: TRBV18; D: TRBD1; J: TRBJ2-5; size: NA
CDR3: CASSLTSGGTGELFF; DNA: TGCGCCAGCAGCCTGACTAGCGGAGGGACCGGGGAGCTGTTTTTT; V: TRBV4-3; D: TRBD2; J: TRBJ2-2; size: NA
CDR3: CASSQWRGTYNEQFF; DNA: TGTGCCAGCAGCCAATGGCGGGGAACCTACAATGAGCAGTTCTTC; V: TRBV4-2; D: NA; J: TRBJ2-1; size: NA
CDR3: CASSIPASGRARTQYF; DNA: TGTGCCAGTAGTATACCGGCGAGCGGGAGGGCCCGTACGCAGTATTTT; V: TRBV19; D: TRBD2; J: TRBJ2-3; size: NA
CDR3: CASSPLTIRGVLHPDEQFF; DNA: TGTGCCAGCAGCCCCCTTACTATCCGGGGGGTTCTTCACCCCGATGAGCAGTTCTTC; V: TRBV9; D: TRBD2; J: TRBJ2-1; size: once
CDR3: CASSLSSGREETQYF; DNA: TGCGCCAGCAGCTTGTCAAGCGGACGAGAAGAGACCCAGTACTTC; V: TRBV5-1; D: NA; J: TRBJ2-5; size: once
CDR3: CASSFRGQGVADTQYF; DNA: TGTGCCAGCAGTTTTAGGGGCCAGGGGGTCGCAGATACGCAGTATTTT; V: TRBV28; D: TRBD1; J: TRBJ2-3; size: NA
CDR3: CASQEAGYTGELFF; DNA: TGTGCCAGCCAAGAGGCAGGCTACACCGGGGAGCTGTTTTTT; V: TRBV7-9; D: NA; J: TRBJ2-2; size: NA
CDR3: CASSLSEGYEQYF; DNA: TGCGCCAGCAGCTTGTCCGAGGGGTACGAGCAGTACTTC; V: TRBV5-1; D: NA; J: TRBJ2-7; size: few
CDR3: CASSPTQGASGTEAFF; DNA: TGTGCCAGCAGCCCAACGCAGGGGGCATCGGGCACTGAAGCTTTCTTT; V: TRBV9; D: TRBD1; J: TRBJ1-1; size: NA
CDR3: CASSPASTDTQYF; DNA: TGTGCCAGCAGTCCCGCCAGCACAGATACGCAGTATTTT; V: TRBV27; D: NA; J: TRBJ2-3; size: NA
CDR3: CASSLTGSTDTQYF; DNA: TGTGCCAGCAGCTTAACCGGGAGCACAGATACGCAGTATTTT; V: TRBV7-2; D: NA; J: TRBJ2-3; size: NA
CDR3: CAWSPGSLEAGELFF; DNA: TGTGCCTGGAGTCCTGGCAGCCTCGAAGCCGGGGAGCTGTTTTTT; V: TRBV30; D: NA; J: TRBJ2-2; size: few
CDR3: CASSRMTGATNEQYF; DNA: TGTGCCAGCAGCCGAATGACAGGGGCTACTAACGAGCAGTACTTC; V: TRBV14; D: TRBD1; J: TRBJ2-7; size: NA
CDR3: CASSLRVSGGDTQYF; DNA: TGTGCCAGCAGCTTAAGGGTCAGCGGGGGGGATACGCAGTATTTT; V: TRBV11-2; D: TRBD2; J: TRBJ2-3; size: NA
CDR3: CASSPGFTEAFF; DNA: TGCGCCAGCAGCCCCGGTTTCACTGAAGCTTTCTTT; V: TRBV5-1; D: NA; J: TRBJ1-1; size: NA
CDR3: CASSSWVVDTEAFF; DNA: TGTGCCAGCAGCTCCTGGGTGGTGGACACTGAAGCTTTCTTT; V: TRBV7-2; D: NA; J: TRBJ1-1; size: NA
CDR3: CASSLTGLAGVTRSYNEQFF; DNA: TGTGCCAGCAGCTTAACGGGACTAGCGGGGGTAACTCGCTCCTACAATGAGCAGTTCTTC; V: TRBV7-3; D: TRBD2; J: TRBJ2-1; size: NA
CDR3: CAWNRYSNQPQHF; DNA: TGTGCCTGGAACAGGTATAGCAATCAGCCCCAGCATTTT; V: TRBV30; D: NA; J: TRBJ1-5; size: NA
CDR3: CASSLGQRAGLSYEQYF; DNA: TGTGCCAGCAGCTTAGGTCAACGGGCAGGCCTATCCTACGAGCAGTACTTC; V: TRBV11-2; D: NA; J: TRBJ2-7; size: NA
CDR3: CASSGQGGWTDTQYF; DNA: TGTGCCAGCAGCGGCCAGGGGGGATGGACAGATACGCAGTATTTT; V: TRBV9; D: NA; J: TRBJ2-3; size: NA
CDR3: CASSPPPPTSYLYGYTF; DNA: TGCGCCAGCAGCCCACCCCCCCCCACATCGTATCTCTATGGCTACACCTTC; V: TRBV4-1; D: NA; J: TRBJ1-2; size: NA